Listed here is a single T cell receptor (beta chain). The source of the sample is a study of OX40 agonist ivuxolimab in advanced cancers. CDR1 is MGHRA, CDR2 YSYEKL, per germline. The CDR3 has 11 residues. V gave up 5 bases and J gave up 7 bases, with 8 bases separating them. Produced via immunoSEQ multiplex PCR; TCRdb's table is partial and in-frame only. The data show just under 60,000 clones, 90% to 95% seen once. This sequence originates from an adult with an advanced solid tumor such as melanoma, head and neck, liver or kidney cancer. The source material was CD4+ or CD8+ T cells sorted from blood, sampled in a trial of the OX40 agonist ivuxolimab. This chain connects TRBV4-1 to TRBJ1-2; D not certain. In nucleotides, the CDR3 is TGCGCCAGCAGCTGGACTGGTGGCTACACCTTC. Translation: CASSWTGGYTF.